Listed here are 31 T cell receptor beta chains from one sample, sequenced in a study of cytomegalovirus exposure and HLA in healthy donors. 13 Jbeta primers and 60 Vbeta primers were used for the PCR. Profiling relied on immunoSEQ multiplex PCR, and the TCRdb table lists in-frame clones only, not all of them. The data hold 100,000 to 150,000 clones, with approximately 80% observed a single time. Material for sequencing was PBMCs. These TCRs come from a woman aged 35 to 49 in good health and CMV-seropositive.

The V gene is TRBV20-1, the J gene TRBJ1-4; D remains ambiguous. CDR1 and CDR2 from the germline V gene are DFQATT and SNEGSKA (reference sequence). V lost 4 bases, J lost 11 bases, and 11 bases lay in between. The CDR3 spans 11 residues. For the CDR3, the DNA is TGCAGTGCTATCTTTAATAATAAACTGTTTTTT. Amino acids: CSAIFNNKLFF.

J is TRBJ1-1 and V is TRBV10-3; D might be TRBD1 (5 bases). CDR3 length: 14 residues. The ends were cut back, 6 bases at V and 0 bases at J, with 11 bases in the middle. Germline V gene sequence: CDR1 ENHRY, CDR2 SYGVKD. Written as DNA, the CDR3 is TGTGCCATCAGACAGGTTTTTGTGAACACTGAAGCTTTCTTT. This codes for CAIRQVFVNTEAFF.

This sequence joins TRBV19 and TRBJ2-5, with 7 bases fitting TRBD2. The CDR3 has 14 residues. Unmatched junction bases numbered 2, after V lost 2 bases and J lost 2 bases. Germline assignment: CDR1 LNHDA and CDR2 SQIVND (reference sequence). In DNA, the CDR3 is TGTGCCAGTAGTATAACGGGACTACAAGAGACCCAGTACTTC. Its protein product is CASSITGLQETQYF.

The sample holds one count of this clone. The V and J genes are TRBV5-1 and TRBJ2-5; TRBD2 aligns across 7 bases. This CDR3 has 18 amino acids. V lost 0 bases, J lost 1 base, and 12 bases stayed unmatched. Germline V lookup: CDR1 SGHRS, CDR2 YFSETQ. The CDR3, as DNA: TGCGCCAGCAGCTTGGTTGGGGCTAGCGGAAGAATCCAAGAGACCCAGTACTTC. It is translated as CASSLVGASGRIQETQYF.

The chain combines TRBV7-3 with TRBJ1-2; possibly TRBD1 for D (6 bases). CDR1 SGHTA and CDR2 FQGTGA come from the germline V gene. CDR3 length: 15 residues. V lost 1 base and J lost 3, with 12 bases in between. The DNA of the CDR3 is TGTGCCAGCAGCTTAAACAGGGCGGAGGACTATGGCTACACCTTC. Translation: CASSLNRAEDYGYTF.

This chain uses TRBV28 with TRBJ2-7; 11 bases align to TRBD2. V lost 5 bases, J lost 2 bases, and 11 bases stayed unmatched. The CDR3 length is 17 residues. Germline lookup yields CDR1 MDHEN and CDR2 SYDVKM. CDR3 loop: CASSPAVSGRAAYEQYF. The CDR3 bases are TGTGCCAGCAGTCCTGCTGTTAGCGGGAGGGCCGCCTACGAGCAGTACTTC.

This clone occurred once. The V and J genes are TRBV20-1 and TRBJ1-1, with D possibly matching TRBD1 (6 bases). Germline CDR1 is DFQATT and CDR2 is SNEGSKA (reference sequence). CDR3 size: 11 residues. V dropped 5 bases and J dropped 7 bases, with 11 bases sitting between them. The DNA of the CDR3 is TGCAGTGCTTCCCGGGACATTGAAGCTTTCTTT. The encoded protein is CSASRDIEAFF.

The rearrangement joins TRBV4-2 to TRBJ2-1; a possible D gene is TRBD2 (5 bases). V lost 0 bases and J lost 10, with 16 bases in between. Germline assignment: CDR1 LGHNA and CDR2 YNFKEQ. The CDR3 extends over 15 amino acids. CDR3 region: CASSQEGVPGLEQFF. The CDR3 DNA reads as TGTGCCAGCAGCCAAGAAGGCGTACCGGGATTGGAGCAGTTCTTC.

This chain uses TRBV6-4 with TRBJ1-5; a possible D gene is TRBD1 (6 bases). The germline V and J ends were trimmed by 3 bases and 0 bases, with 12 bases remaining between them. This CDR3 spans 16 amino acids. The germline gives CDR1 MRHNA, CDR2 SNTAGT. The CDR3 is CASSEDRIYSNQPQHF. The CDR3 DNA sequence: TGTGCCAGCAGTGAAGACAGGATCTATAGCAATCAGCCCCAGCATTTT.

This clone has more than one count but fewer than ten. This CDR3 is CASRGKGEGISSYNEQFF. CDR3 coding DNA: TGCGCCAGCCGGGGGAAGGGGGAGGGGATAAGCTCCTACAATGAGCAGTTCTTC. The chain couples TRBV5-1 to TRBJ2-1; D may be TRBD2 (7 bases). The CDR3 runs 18 residues. Trimming took off 7 bases at V and 0 bases at J, with 23 bases between the two ends. In germline, CDR1 is SGHRS, CDR2 YFSETQ.

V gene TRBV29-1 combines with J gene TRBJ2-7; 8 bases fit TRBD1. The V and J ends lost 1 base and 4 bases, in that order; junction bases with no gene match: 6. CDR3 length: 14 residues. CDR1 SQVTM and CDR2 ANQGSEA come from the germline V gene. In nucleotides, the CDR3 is TGCAGCGTTGAAGGGGCAGGGGGCCCGTACGAGCAGTACTTC. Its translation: CSVEGAGGPYEQYF.

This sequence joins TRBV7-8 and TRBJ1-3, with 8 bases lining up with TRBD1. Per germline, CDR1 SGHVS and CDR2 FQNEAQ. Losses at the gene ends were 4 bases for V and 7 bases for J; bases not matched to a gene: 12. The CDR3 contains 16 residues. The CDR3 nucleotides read TGTGCCAGCAGCTCCGCCGTCAGACAGGGGTCGAACACCATATATTTT. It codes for CASSSAVRQGSNTIYF.

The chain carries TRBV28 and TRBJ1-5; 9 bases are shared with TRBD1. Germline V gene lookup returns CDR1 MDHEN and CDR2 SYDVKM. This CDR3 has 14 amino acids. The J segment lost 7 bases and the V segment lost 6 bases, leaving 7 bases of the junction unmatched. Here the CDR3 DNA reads TGTGCCAGCAGAACCACAGGGGGCTGGCAGCCCCAGCATTTT. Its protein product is CASRTTGGWQPQHF.

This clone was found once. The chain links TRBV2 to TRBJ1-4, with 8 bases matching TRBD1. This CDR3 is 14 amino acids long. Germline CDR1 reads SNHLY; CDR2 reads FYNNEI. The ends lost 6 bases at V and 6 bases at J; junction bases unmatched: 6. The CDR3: CASSVQGGDEKLFF. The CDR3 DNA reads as TGTGCCAGCAGCGTACAGGGGGGCGATGAAAAACTGTTTTTT.

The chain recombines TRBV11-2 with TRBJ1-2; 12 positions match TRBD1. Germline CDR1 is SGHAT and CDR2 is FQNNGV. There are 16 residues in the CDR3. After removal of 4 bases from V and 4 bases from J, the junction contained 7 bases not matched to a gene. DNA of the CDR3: TGTGCCAGCAGCTCATACCGGGACAGGGGGCTCTATGGCTACACCTTC. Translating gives CASSSYRDRGLYGYTF.

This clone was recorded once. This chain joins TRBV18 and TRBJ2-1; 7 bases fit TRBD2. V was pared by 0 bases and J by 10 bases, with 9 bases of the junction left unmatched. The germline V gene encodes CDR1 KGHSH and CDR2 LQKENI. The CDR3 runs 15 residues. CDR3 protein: CASSPPGTTSLEQFF. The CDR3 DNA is TGTGCCAGCTCACCACCCGGGACTACCTCATTAGAGCAGTTCTTC.

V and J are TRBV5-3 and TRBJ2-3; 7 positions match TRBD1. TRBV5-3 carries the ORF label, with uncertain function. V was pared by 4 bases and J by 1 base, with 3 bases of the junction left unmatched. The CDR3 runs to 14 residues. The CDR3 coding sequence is TGTGCCAGAAGCACCGGACAGGGCACAGATACGCAGTATTTT. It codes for CARSTGQGTDTQYF.

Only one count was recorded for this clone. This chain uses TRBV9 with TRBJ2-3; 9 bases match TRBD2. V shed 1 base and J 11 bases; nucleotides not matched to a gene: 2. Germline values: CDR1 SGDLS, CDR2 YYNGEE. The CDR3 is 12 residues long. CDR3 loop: CASSVSGRKQYF. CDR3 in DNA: TGTGCCAGCAGCGTAAGCGGGAGGAAGCAGTATTTT.

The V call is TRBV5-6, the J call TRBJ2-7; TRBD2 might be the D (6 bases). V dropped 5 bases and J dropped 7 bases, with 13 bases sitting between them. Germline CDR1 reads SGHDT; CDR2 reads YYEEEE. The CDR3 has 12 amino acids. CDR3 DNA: TGTGCCAGCAGGTGGCCCGGGGGAGAGCAGTACTTC. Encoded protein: CASRWPGGEQYF.

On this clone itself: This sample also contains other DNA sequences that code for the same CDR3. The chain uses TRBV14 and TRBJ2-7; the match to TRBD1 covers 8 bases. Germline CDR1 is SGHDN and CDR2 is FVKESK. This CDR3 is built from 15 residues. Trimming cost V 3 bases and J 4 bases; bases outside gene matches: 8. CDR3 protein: CASSQDGQGWYEQYF. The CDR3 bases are TGTGCCAGCAGCCAGGACGGACAGGGTTGGTACGAGCAGTACTTC.

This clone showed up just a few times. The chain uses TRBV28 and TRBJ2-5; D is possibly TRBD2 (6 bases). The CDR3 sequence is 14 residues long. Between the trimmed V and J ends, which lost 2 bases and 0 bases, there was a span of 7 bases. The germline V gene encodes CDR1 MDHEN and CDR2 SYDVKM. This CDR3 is CASSLLANQETQYF. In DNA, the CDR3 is TGTGCCAGCAGTTTACTAGCGAACCAAGAGACCCAGTACTTC.

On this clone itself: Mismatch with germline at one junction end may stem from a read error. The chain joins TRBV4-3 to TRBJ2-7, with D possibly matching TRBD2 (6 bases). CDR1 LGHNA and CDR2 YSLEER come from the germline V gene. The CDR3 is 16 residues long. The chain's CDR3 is CANSQDLRELSYEQYF. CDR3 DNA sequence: TGCGCCAACAGCCAAGATCTCCGGGAGCTATCCTACGAGCAGTACTTC.

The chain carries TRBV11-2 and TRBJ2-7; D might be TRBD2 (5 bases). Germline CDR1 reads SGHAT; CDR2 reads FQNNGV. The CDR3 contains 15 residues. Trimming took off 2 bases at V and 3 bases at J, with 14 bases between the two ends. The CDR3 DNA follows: TGTGCCAGCAGCTTATTTACTCGCGGACTCTACGAGCAGTACTTC. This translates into CASSLFTRGLYEQYF.

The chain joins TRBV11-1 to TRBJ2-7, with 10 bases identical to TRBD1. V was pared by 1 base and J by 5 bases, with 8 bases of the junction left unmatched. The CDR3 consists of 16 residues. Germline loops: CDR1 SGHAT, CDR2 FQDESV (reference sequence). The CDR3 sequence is CASSLDSSTGGHEQYF. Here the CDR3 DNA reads TGTGCCAGCAGCTTAGACTCATCGACAGGGGGCCACGAGCAGTACTTC.

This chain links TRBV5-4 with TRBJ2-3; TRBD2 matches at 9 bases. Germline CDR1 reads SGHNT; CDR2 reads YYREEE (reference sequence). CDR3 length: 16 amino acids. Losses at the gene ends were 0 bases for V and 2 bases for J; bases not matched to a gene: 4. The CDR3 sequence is CASSLVLAGHTDTQYF. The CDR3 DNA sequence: TGTGCCAGCAGCTTGGTCCTAGCGGGGCACACAGATACGCAGTATTTT.

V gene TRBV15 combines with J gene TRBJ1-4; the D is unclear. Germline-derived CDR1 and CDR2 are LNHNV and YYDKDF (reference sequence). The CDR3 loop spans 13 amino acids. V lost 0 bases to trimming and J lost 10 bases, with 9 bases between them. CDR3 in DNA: TGTGCCACCAGCAGAGATTCAAGAGGAAAACTGTTTTTT. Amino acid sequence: CATSRDSRGKLFF.

CDR3 loop: CASSVQGQETQYF. The CDR3 DNA reads as TGTGCCAGCAGCGTCCAGGGGCAAGAGACCCAGTACTTC. This chain links TRBV9 with TRBJ2-5, with D perhaps TRBD1 (6 bases). The CDR3 extends over 13 amino acids. Per the germline V gene, CDR1 is SGDLS and CDR2 is YYNGEE. V shed 2 bases and J shed 2 bases, with 7 bases lying between them.

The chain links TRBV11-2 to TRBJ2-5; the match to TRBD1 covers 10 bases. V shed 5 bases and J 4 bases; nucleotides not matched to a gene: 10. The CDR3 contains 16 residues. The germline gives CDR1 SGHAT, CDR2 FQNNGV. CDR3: CASSPPGQGMGETQYF. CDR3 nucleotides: TGTGCCAGCAGCCCGCCGGGACAGGGGATGGGAGAGACCCAGTACTTC.

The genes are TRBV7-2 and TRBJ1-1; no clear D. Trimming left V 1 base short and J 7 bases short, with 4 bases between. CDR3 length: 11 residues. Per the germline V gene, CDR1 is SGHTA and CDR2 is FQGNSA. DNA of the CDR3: TGTGCCAGCAGCTTAGGCGGTGAAGCTTTCTTT. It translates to CASSLGGEAFF.

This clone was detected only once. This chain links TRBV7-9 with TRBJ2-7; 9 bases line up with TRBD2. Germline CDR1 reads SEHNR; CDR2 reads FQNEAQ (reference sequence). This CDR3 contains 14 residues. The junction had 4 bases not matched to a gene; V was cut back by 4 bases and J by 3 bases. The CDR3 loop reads CASSSGTSFYEQYF. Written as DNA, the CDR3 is TGTGCCAGCAGCTCGGGGACTAGCTTCTACGAGCAGTACTTC.

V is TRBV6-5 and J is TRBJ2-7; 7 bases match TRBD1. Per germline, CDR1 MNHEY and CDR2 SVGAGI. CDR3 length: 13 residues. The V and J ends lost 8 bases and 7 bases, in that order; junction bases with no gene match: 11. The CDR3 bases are TGTGCCAGCCGGCCGGGACAGATAGCGGAGCAGTACTTC. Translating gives CASRPGQIAEQYF.